The entry below describes one T cell receptor (beta chain). Its antigen is currently unknown. PCR was performed using 60 Vbeta and 13 Jbeta primers. In the authors' workflow: It was a later analysis that counted tens of millions of unique TCR beta chains, of which 9 million to 13 million were shared. The table came from immunoSEQ multiplex PCR; TCRdb's copy has only in-frame clones and leaves some out. V, J and clone size were drawn from that table, and D and trimming were deduced from the DNA. This table holds some 140,000 clones, 66% found once. Per the germline V gene, CDR1 is KGHSH and CDR2 is LQKENI. Trimming removed 1 base at V and 8 bases at J, with 21 bases between. The length of the CDR3 is 17 residues. The sample comes from a study of cytomegalovirus exposure and HLA in healthy donors. Study-wide findings and caveats: Within an earlier analysis, most TCR beta V segments proved productive either about 87% or about 30% of the time. The likely explanation for a cluster of highly shared sequence variants was sequencing artifact.

The sequencing input was PBMCs. This chain uses TRBV18 with TRBJ2-1; perhaps TRBD2 as D (6 bases). The sequence came from a human donor in good health. The CDR3: CASSPQGTQLAGYEQFF. CDR3 nucleotide sequence: TGTGCCAGCTCACCACAGGGGACCCAACTAGCTGGGTATGAGCAGTTCTTC.